This is a list of T cell receptor beta chains from one sample in a study of blood T cell repertoires in COVID-19. Method: immunoSEQ multiplex PCR; TCRdb's copy keeps in-frame clones and lacks some. This sample carries 65,000 to 90,000 clones, about 82% of them seen once, and the ten largest clones take about 24%. Sequenced material: peripheral blood. The receptors derive from a woman aged 80 or older in a cohort sampled during active or convalescent COVID-19. Each CDR3 is given without its conserved first and last residue. Each record gives: J gene, V gene, CDR3 protein.

J gene: TRBJ2-5
V gene: TRBV19
CDR3 protein: ASSFGRGETQY

J gene: TRBJ1-1
V gene: TRBV10-3
CDR3 protein: ATSGTEDTEAF

J gene: TRBJ1-1
V gene: TRBV5-1
CDR3 protein: ASSAEPKPQGTEAF

J gene: TRBJ2-6
V gene: TRBV5-1
CDR3 protein: ASSSLGPEGANVLT

J gene: TRBJ2-2
V gene: TRBV7-9
CDR3 protein: ASSPVGLANGELF

J gene: TRBJ2-3
V gene: TRBV19
CDR3 protein: ASTLGPAGDTQY

J gene: TRBJ1-2
V gene: TRBV7-3
CDR3 protein: ASSREGGYGYT

J gene: TRBJ1-6
V gene: TRBV11-3
CDR3 protein: ASSFGPPGHYNSPLH

J gene: TRBJ2-7
V gene: TRBV6-5
CDR3 protein: ASTTHGGGEQY

J gene: TRBJ2-5
V gene: TRBV7-7
CDR3 protein: ASSRTSGTIQETQY

J gene: TRBJ1-5
V gene: TRBV28
CDR3 protein: ASTSRSDRGLYNQPQH

J gene: TRBJ2-3
V gene: TRBV9
CDR3 protein: ASSVGLAKYTDTQY

J gene: TRBJ2-1
V gene: TRBV12-3/TRBV12-4
CDR3 protein: ASSFVRNNEQF

J gene: TRBJ2-3
V gene: TRBV7-3
CDR3 protein: ASSAYGLEDTQY

J gene: TRBJ2-1
V gene: TRBV14
CDR3 protein: ASSPRLTYNEQF

J gene: TRBJ2-7
V gene: TRBV28
CDR3 protein: ASSWRVGEQY

J gene: TRBJ2-3
V gene: TRBV6-5
CDR3 protein: ASSYELAGEVDTQY

J gene: TRBJ2-4
V gene: TRBV5-1
CDR3 protein: ASSLGTVLAKNIQY

J gene: TRBJ2-1
V gene: TRBV25-1
CDR3 protein: ASSDGPNTYNEQF

J gene: TRBJ1-5
V gene: TRBV3-1/TRBV3-2
CDR3 protein: ASSQGAGGSQPQH

J gene: TRBJ1-2
V gene: TRBV24-1
CDR3 protein: ATSGGRANYGYT

J gene: TRBJ2-7
V gene: TRBV30
CDR3 protein: AWSVQGLADYEQY

J gene: TRBJ1-6
V gene: TRBV19
CDR3 protein: ASSPGQGGSPLH

J gene: TRBJ2-3
V gene: TRBV2
CDR3 protein: ASSGTVFTDTQY

J gene: TRBJ1-5
V gene: TRBV19
CDR3 protein: ASTKEAGVSQPQH

J gene: TRBJ1-5
V gene: TRBV11-3
CDR3 protein: ASTSTRQPQH

J gene: TRBJ1-2
V gene: TRBV30
CDR3 protein: AWSVPGQRNYGYT

J gene: TRBJ2-1
V gene: TRBV7-3
CDR3 protein: ASSPAGSGRGSEQF

J gene: TRBJ2-5
V gene: TRBV3-1/TRBV3-2
CDR3 protein: ASSQASGGGQETQY

J gene: TRBJ1-5
V gene: TRBV2
CDR3 protein: ASSVSVNQPQH

J gene: TRBJ2-3
V gene: TRBV5-1
CDR3 protein: ASSVAGSTDTQY

J gene: TRBJ1-6
V gene: TRBV9
CDR3 protein: ASSVGQGENTPLH

J gene: TRBJ1-1
V gene: TRBV6-5
CDR3 protein: ASRQGGLANTEAF

J gene: TRBJ1-4
V gene: TRBV6-6
CDR3 protein: ASSWERDNEKLF

J gene: TRBJ2-3
V gene: TRBV29-1
CDR3 protein: SVAAGWTSTDTQY

J gene: TRBJ1-2
V gene: TRBV5-4
CDR3 protein: ASSSRERWTGGSGYT

J gene: TRBJ1-2
V gene: TRBV5-6
CDR3 protein: ASSYTSTATRGYT

J gene: TRBJ1-5
V gene: TRBV15
CDR3 protein: ATSVQGGNQPQH

J gene: TRBJ2-3
V gene: TRBV19
CDR3 protein: ASNRQGPRTDTQY

J gene: TRBJ2-3
V gene: TRBV10-1
CDR3 protein: ASSEVSGSTDTQY